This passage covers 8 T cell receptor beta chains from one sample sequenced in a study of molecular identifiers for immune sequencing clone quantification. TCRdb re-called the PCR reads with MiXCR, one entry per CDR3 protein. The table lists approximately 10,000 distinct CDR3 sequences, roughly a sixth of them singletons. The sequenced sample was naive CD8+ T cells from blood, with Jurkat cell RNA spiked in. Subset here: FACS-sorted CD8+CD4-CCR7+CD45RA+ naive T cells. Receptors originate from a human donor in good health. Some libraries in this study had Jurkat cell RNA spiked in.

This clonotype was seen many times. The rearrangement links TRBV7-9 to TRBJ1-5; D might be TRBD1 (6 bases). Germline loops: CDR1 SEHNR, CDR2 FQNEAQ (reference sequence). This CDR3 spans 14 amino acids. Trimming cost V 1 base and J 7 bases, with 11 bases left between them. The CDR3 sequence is CASSLGGGRQPQHF. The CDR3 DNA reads TGTGCCAGCAGCTTAGGTGGGGGGCGACAGCCCCAGCATTTT.

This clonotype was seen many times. The CDR3 nucleotides read TGTGCCAGCAGTTTGTCAGGGGGCGCCAACACTGAAGCTTTCTTT. Amino acid sequence: CASSLSGGANTEAFF. The chain joins TRBV27 to TRBJ1-1, with 8 bases identical to TRBD1. CDR1 is MNHEY, CDR2 SMNVEV, per germline (reference sequence). V was clipped by 3 bases and J by 2 bases; unmatched bases: 5. This CDR3 is 15 amino acids long.

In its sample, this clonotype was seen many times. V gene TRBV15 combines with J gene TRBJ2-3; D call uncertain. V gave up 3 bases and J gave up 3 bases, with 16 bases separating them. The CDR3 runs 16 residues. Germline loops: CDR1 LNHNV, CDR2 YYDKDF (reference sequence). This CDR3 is CATSSHYTQATDTQYF. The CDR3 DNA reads TGTGCCACCAGCAGCCACTACACCCAAGCGACAGATACGCAGTATTTT.

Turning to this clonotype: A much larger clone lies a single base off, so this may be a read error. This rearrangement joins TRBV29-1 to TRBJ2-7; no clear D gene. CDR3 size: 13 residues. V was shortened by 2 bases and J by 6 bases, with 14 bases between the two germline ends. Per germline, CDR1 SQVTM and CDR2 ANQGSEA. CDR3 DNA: TGCAGCGTTGAACTAACTGTGAACTGCGAGCAGTACTTC. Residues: CSVELTVNCEQYF.

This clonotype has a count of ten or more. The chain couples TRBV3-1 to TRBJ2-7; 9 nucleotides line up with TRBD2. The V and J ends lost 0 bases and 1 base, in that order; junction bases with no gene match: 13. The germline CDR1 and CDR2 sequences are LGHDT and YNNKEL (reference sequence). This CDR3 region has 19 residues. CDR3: CASSQDPAGGWGGSYEQYF. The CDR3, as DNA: TGTGCCAGCAGCCAAGATCCAGCGGGAGGTTGGGGTGGATCCTACGAGCAGTACTTC.

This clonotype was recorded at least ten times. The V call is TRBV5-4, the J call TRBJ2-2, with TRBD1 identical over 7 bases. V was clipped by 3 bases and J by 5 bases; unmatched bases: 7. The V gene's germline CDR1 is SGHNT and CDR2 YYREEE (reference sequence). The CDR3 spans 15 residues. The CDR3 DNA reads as TGTGCCAGCAGCTCTACAGGGGTTGGTACCGGGGAGCTGTTTTTT. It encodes CASSSTGVGTGELFF.

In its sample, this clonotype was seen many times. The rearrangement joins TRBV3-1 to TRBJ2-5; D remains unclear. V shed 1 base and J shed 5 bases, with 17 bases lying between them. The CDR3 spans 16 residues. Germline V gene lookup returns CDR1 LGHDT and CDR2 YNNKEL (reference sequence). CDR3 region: CASSQVLIPREETQYF. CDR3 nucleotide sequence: TGTGCCAGCAGCCAAGTCTTGATCCCCCGCGAGGAGACCCAGTACTTC.

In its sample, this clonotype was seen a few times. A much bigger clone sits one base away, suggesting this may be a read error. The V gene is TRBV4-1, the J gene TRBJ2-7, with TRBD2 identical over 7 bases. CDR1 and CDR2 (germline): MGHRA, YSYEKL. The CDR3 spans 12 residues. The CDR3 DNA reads TGCGCCAGCAGCCTGGGGGGGTTCGAGCGGTACTTC. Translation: CASSLGGFERYF.